The rows below give T cell receptor beta chains drawn from one sample of a study of CD8 T cells in ankylosing spondylitis. TCRdb reprocessed the 5' RACE reads via MiXCR and lists one record per CDR3 protein. Here the sample spans about 150,000 distinct CDR3 sequences, around a third being singletons. The source material was synovial fluid, either unsorted or a sorted T cell fraction (not recorded which). The receptors originated from a male donor with ankylosing spondylitis. Each CDR3 is given with its conserved first and last residue. The D gene is left open where the match is weak.

J,V,D,CDR3
TRBJ2-4,TRBV14,TRBD2,CASSRGASGSQNKNIQYF
TRBJ1-2,TRBV3-1,.,CASSHGEMGGYTF
TRBJ2-7,TRBV5-1,TRBD1,CASSLGQGSNEQYF
TRBJ1-1,TRBV12-3/TRBV12-4,TRBD1,CASSPTGLNTEAFF
TRBJ2-1,TRBV20-1,TRBD2,CSARDLRTSGGANEQFF
TRBJ2-7,TRBV20-1,.,CSARDLRAASYEQYF
TRBJ2-1,TRBV20-1,TRBD2,CSARDMRGNEQFF
TRBJ1-1,TRBV2,.,CASRDGSAANTEAFF
TRBJ2-1,TRBV15,TRBD2,CATSSVSSGGFWEQFF
TRBJ1-4,TRBV20-1,.,CSARGGRREKLFF
TRBJ1-4,TRBV30,.,CAGSLRDNGKLFF
TRBJ2-1,TRBV28,TRBD2,CASSRTSGRHGEQFF
TRBJ2-5,TRBV27,.,CASSSGASGETQYF
TRBJ2-7,TRBV7-9,TRBD2,CASSVIPFSGRSYEQYF
TRBJ2-1,TRBV7-3,.,CASTNPGYNEQFF
TRBJ1-2,TRBV27,.,CASRVGGRKNYGYTF
TRBJ2-4,TRBV20-1,.,CSAPPGLAKNIQYF
TRBJ1-4,TRBV20-1,TRBD1,CSASGGSEKLFF
TRBJ1-2,TRBV5-6,TRBD1,CASSLVGGAGGVYGYTF
TRBJ2-7,TRBV5-1,.,CASSLGLAKIYEQYF
TRBJ2-5,TRBV6-2/TRBV6-3,.,CASSYSGEGVETQYF
TRBJ1-1,TRBV20-1,.,CSALDPVLNTEAFF
TRBJ2-1,TRBV18,.,CASSGSTGGNEQFF
TRBJ2-5,TRBV9,TRBD2,CASSLGTSGGEKETQYF
TRBJ2-4,TRBV5-1,.,CASSSGTEGDIQYF
TRBJ1-4,TRBV7-2,TRBD1,CASSPRQGAGEKLFF
TRBJ2-7,TRBV27,.,CASSVRGFYEQYF
TRBJ1-2,TRBV25-1,TRBD1,CASRGRTGDGYTF
TRBJ2-1,TRBV2,TRBD1,CASIGTANEQFF
TRBJ2-2,TRBV5-1,.,CASSLASANTGELFF
TRBJ2-3,TRBV7-3,TRBD2,CASSPQRGGVSDTQYF
TRBJ2-3,TRBV2,.,CASSALGGIRGDTQYF
TRBJ1-1,TRBV4-2,TRBD1,CASSQTGTGPHEAFF
TRBJ2-1,TRBV20-1,.,CSARERTATYNEQFF
TRBJ2-3,TRBV12-3/TRBV12-4,TRBD2,CASSLRLAGGSTDTQYF
TRBJ2-1,TRBV7-9,TRBD2,CASSSQRGGSYNEQFF
TRBJ1-1,TRBV20-1,TRBD1,CSPRTGGMNTEAFF
TRBJ2-1,TRBV29-1,.,CSAREGTYNEQFF
TRBJ2-7,TRBV11-2,TRBD2,CASSRPGGLYEQYF
TRBJ2-7,TRBV5-6,.,CASSLVRQGWTNEQYF
TRBJ2-1,TRBV20-1,TRBD2,CSATPGLAGGGLYNEQFF
TRBJ1-5,TRBV20-1,TRBD1,CSAPRQGTGGNQPQHF
TRBJ1-2,TRBV4-1,.,CASSPGFSANYGYTF
TRBJ2-3,TRBV12-3/TRBV12-4,TRBD1,CASSTYGTGRTDTQYF
TRBJ2-3,TRBV25-1,.,CASSEYGGSSTDTQYF
TRBJ2-7,TRBV29-1,.,CSVESGIYEQYF
TRBJ2-5,TRBV5-1,.,CASSSPWGPQETQYF
TRBJ2-5,TRBV21-1,.,CASSSLRDRKETQYF
TRBJ2-5,TRBV7-3,.,CASSPLPRPGLGTQYF
TRBJ2-3,TRBV7-2,.,CASSLAASASTDTQYF
TRBJ2-7,TRBV27,.,CASSRDRYYEQYF
TRBJ2-3,TRBV25-1,TRBD2,CASSADSGTSGTDTQYF